This T cell receptor (beta chain) originates from a study of response to subunit inactivated influenza vaccine. Germline V gives CDR1 MDHEN, CDR2 SYDVKM. The ends were cut back, 5 bases at V and 3 bases at J, with 25 bases in the middle. This CDR3 region has 19 residues. TCRdb reanalysed the RT-PCR reads using MiXCR and keeps one entry per CDR3 protein. The sample comprises more than 550,000 distinct CDR3 sequences, around 11% of which are singletons, and roughly 11% rests with the top ten. This clonotype turned up a few times. This sample was also put to use in a study of T cells expressing NK-cell markers. In that study: It was by 5'RACE template switching with UMIs that TCR beta cDNA was made. Within several experiments, an anti-gamma-delta TCR antibody kept the sorting limited to alpha-beta TCR T cells.

This receptor was identified in a man aged 45-65 years who received an inactivated influenza vaccine. The genes are TRBV28 and TRBJ2-2; a weak D match, TRBD1 (8 bases). The material sequenced was PBMCs from blood, taken on the day of vaccination. CDR3 nucleotide sequence: TGTGCCAGCAGTGGACAGGGCGGTTGGATCGGGGGGTACACCGGGGAGCTGTTTTTT. Protein product: CASSGQGGWIGGYTGELFF.